A single sample is the source of the 12 T cell receptor beta chains below, sequenced in a study of human T cells and chemical hapten exposure (dated by TCRdb to the early 2020s). The receptor library was made with RACE. TCRdb lists the instrument as NextSeq 500. The raw public data were reprocessed by TCRdb itself: fastp quality trimming at Q25, MiXCR clonotype calling, in-frame beta chains only. Rows are combined by CDR3 protein, so each entry shows the most common genes and DNA. Across this sample there are a few hundred thousand distinct CDR3 sequences, with around 5.5% seen only once. The ten largest clones represent around 8% of the sample. This specimen's time point label, interpreted: pre-sensitization, week 0. The treatment or condition label on this specimen signifies: therapeutic diphenylcyclopropenone sensitization with weekly scalp DPC. Sequencing used whole blood, obtained in connection with sensitization to the hapten diphenylcyclopropenone (DPC). The receptors originated from a woman under 30 with alopecia areata. Some clones in this sample may be carry-over from other donors' samples.

This clonotype was observed a few times. The chain couples TRBV6-2 or TRBV6-3 to TRBJ2-1; weak D call: TRBD1 (7 bases). The CDR3 sequence is 17 residues long. V was trimmed by 4 bases and J by 1 base, leaving 17 bases between them. The germline gives CDR1 MNHEY, CDR2 SVGEGT. CDR3 DNA: TGTGCCAGCAGTTCCCAGCCGACAGGGAGGTCCTACAATGAGCAGTTCTTC. Its protein is CASSSQPTGRSYNEQFF.

This clonotype has ten or more counts. The CDR3 is CASSDGAGVNSPLHF. The CDR3 nucleotides read TGTGCCAGCAGTGACGGGGCAGGAGTTAATTCACCCCTCCACTTT. V is TRBV6-4 and J is TRBJ1-6, with TRBD1 as a possible D gene (5 bases). The CDR3 loop spans 15 amino acids. Per germline, CDR1 MRHNA and CDR2 SNTAGT. V gave up 2 bases and J gave up 6 bases, with 11 bases separating them.

This clonotype has ten or more counts. The chain joins TRBV27 to TRBJ1-3; D perhaps matches TRBD1 (5 bases). CDR1 and CDR2 (germline): MNHEY, SMNVEV (reference sequence). The germline V and J ends were trimmed by 10 bases and 0 bases, with 28 bases remaining between them. The CDR3 contains 19 residues. For the CDR3, the DNA is TGTGCCATGCTAGATCAACCCCCGGACACCCGTAGCTCTGGAAACACCATATATTTT. Translated, it gives CAMLDQPPDTRSSGNTIYF.

This clonotype was seen a handful of times. CDR3 nucleotide sequence: TGTGCCATCAGTTCCGGGAACTACGAGCAGTACTTC. Translating gives CAISSGNYEQYF. This chain joins TRBV10-3 and TRBJ2-7, with D tentatively TRBD2 (5 bases). In germline, CDR1 is ENHRY, CDR2 SYGVKD. This CDR3 is 12 amino acids long. V lost 5 bases and J lost 3, with 8 bases in between.

This clonotype was seen repeatedly, ten times or more. This chain joins TRBV5-5 and TRBJ1-4; tentative D call: TRBD1 (5 bases). Trimming pared 0 bases from V and 4 bases from J, leaving 13 bases between. The CDR3 length is 16 residues. The V gene's germline CDR1 is SGHKS and CDR2 YYEKEE (reference sequence). CDR3 protein: CASSLVTTGDNEKLFF. Written as DNA, the CDR3 is TGTGCCAGCAGCTTGGTTACCACGGGGGATAATGAAAAACTGTTTTTT.

This clonotype was recorded a few times. The chain is built from TRBV7-2 and TRBJ1-1; D uncertain. The CDR3 is 14 amino acids. V shed 5 bases and J shed 5 bases, with 15 bases lying between them. Germline loops: CDR1 SGHTA, CDR2 FQGNSA. As DNA, the CDR3 is TGTGCCAGCAGCCAAGGCCGGAGCCGAACTGAAGCTTTCTTT. Encoded protein: CASSQGRSRTEAFF.

This clonotype has a count of ten or more. The rearrangement links TRBV28 to TRBJ1-6, with a possible D match to TRBD1 (5 bases). The V and J ends lost 3 bases and 7 bases respectively, with 16 bases between them. The CDR3 loop spans 16 amino acids. CDR1 is MDHEN and CDR2 is SYDVKM in the germline V gene. CDR3 DNA sequence: TGTGCCAGCAGTTTGGGGGACCCCCGGCCGAATTCACCCCTCCACTTT. This codes for CASSLGDPRPNSPLHF.

This clonotype was seen only a few times. J is TRBJ2-5 and V is TRBV20-1; D is tentatively TRBD1 or TRBD2 (6 bases each). The V gene lost 2 bases and the J gene lost 4 bases, with 17 bases spanning the gap. Germline CDR1 and CDR2: DFQATT and SNEGSKA (reference sequence). This CDR3 spans 15 amino acids. CDR3 in DNA: TGCAGTGCTAGATATGCGGGGACAACGGTAGAGACCCAGTACTTC. It specifies CSARYAGTTVETQYF.

This clonotype was counted a few times. V gene TRBV7-2 combines with J gene TRBJ2-5; TRBD2 agrees at 8 bases. This CDR3 region has 16 residues. The V segment lost 3 bases and the J segment 10 bases; nucleotides outside the gene matches: 16. Germline CDR1 SGHTA, CDR2 FQGNSA. The CDR3 DNA follows: TGTGCCAGCAGCTTTTTGATTAGCGGGGCCCGGGGGGGCCAGTACTTC. It is translated as CASSFLISGARGGQYF.

The chain has TRBV2 and TRBJ1-2; 8 bases align to TRBD1. Germline V gene data show CDR1 as SNHLY and CDR2 as FYNNEI. V shed 7 bases, J shed 2 bases, and the junction held 6 bases outside the gene matches. CDR3 length: 14 residues. The CDR3 nucleotides are TGTGCCAGCACCGGGACAGGTTCCAACTATGGCTACACCTTC. Translation: CASTGTGSNYGYTF.

This clonotype was recorded a few times. This chain uses TRBV7-9 with TRBJ2-7; D is tentatively TRBD1 or TRBD2 (6 bases each). Per germline, CDR1 SEHNR and CDR2 FQNEAQ (reference sequence). The CDR3 loop spans 16 amino acids. Deletions cut 5 bases from V and 0 bases from J, with 17 bases between. CDR3 sequence: CASSPLAGHLSYEQYF. The CDR3, as DNA: TGTGCCAGCAGCCCACTCGCGGGACACCTCTCCTACGAGCAGTACTTC. Looking up the rest from reference TRBV7-9 and TRBJ2-7 gives the full variable domain: DTGVSQNPRHKITKRGQNVTFRCDPISEHNRLYWYRQTLGQGPEFLTYFQNEAQLEKSRLLSDRFSAERPKGSFSTLEIQRTEQGDSAMYLCASSPLAGHLSYEQYFGPGTRLTVT.

The chain links TRBV4-3 to TRBJ1-2; a weak D match, TRBD1 (6 bases). Germline V gives CDR1 LGHNA, CDR2 YSLEER. The V end was cut by 0 bases, the J end by 4 bases, with 12 bases between. The CDR3 sequence is 15 residues long. The CDR3 DNA sequence: TGCGCCAGCAGCCAAGAGTGGGACACTGGCTATGGCTACACCTTC. It encodes CASSQEWDTGYGYTF.